Following are 12 T cell receptor beta chains from one sample sequenced in a study of cytomegalovirus exposure and HLA in healthy donors. PCR primers comprised 60 Vbeta and 13 Jbeta primers. Method: immunoSEQ multiplex PCR; TCRdb's copy keeps in-frame clones and lacks some. The sample contains around 110,000 clones, around three quarters of which appear only once. The sequencing input was PBMCs. The origin of the receptors is a man under 40 in good health and CMV-seropositive.

This clone has just one count. The chain combines TRBV9 with TRBJ1-6; 7 bases fit TRBD1. The germline V gene has CDR1 SGDLS and CDR2 YYNGEE. The CDR3 has 15 residues. V trimming: 4 bases; J trimming: 4 bases; junction bases outside the gene matches: 5. The CDR3 here is CASSTRQGYNSPLHF. The CDR3 DNA reads TGTGCCAGCAGCACTCGACAGGGTTATAATTCACCCCTCCACTTT.

This rearrangement joins TRBV20-1 to TRBJ2-3; D remains ambiguous. The CDR3 extends over 11 amino acids. The V end lost 4 bases, the J end lost 0 bases, and 2 bases lay between the germline ends. Germline V lookup: CDR1 DFQATT, CDR2 SNEGSKA (reference sequence). The CDR3: CSATSTDTQYF. The CDR3, as DNA: TGCAGTGCTACTAGCACAGATACGCAGTATTTT.

For this clone: One junction end does not reproduce the germline sequence, and a read error may be involved. At the DNA level, this CDR3 is encoded by other sequences in the same sample as well. The chain links TRBV2 to TRBJ1-2; 9 nucleotides agree with TRBD1. The CDR3 covers 13 residues. In germline, CDR1 is SNHLY, CDR2 FYNNEI. CDR3 protein: CASSRTGDNGYTF. The DNA of the CDR3 is TGTGCCAGCAGTCGGACAGGGGATAATGGCTACACATTC.

V gene TRBV6-1 combines with J gene TRBJ2-2; maybe TRBD1 (5 bases). The CDR3 has 13 residues. Per the germline V gene, CDR1 is MNHNS and CDR2 is SASEGT. V lost 6 bases, J lost 3 bases, and 8 bases lay in between. CDR3 in DNA: TGTGCCAGCAGCCCCAGGGACACCGGGGAGCTGTTTTTT. Translated, it gives CASSPRDTGELFF.

This chain uses TRBV6-6 with TRBJ2-2; D gene uncertain. Trimming pared 10 bases from V and 1 base from J, leaving 10 bases between. Germline V CDR1 and CDR2: MNHNY, SVGAGI (reference sequence). The CDR3 runs 13 residues. CDR3 nucleotides: TGTGCCATTAAAACGGGGAACACCGGGGAGCTGTTTTTT. This codes for CAIKTGNTGELFF.

V usage is TRBV7-3 and J usage is TRBJ2-6; 9 bases align to TRBD1. The length of the CDR3 is 17 residues. With 3 bases clipped from V and 3 bases from J, the junction kept 6 bases outside the gene matches. The germline CDR1 and CDR2 sequences are SGHTA and FQGTGA. The CDR3 here is CASSFGTGPGGANVLTF. DNA for the CDR3: TGTGCCAGCAGCTTTGGGACAGGGCCGGGTGGGGCCAACGTCCTGACTTTC.

This chain joins TRBV4-3 and TRBJ2-7; 7 positions match TRBD2. CDR3 size: 16 residues. After removal of 0 bases from V and 1 base from J, the junction contained 6 bases not matched to a gene. Germline-derived CDR1 and CDR2 are LGHNA and YSLEER. Here the CDR3 DNA reads TGCGCCAGCAGCCAAGACGGCGGGGGACTTTCCTACGAGCAGTACTTC. Its protein product is CASSQDGGGLSYEQYF.

The chain joins TRBV12-5 to TRBJ1-2, with 8 bases that match TRBD1. The CDR3 runs to 13 residues. V was clipped by 1 base and J by 8 bases; unmatched bases: 3. Germline V gene sequence: CDR1 LGHNT, CDR2 FRNRAP. The CDR3 DNA follows: TGTGCTAGTGGTTTGGCAGGGGGCTGGGGCTACACCTTC. It encodes CASGLAGGWGYTF. The full variable domain, its missing parts supplied by reference TRBV12-5 and TRBJ1-2, is DARVTQTPRHKVTEMGQEVTMRCQPILGHNTVFWYRQTMMQGLELLAYFRNRAPLDDSGMPKDRFSAEMPDATLATLKIQPSEPRDSAVYFCASGLAGGWGYTFGSGTRLTVV.

This chain links TRBV5-4 with TRBJ2-3, with D possibly being TRBD1 (5 bases). Germline assignment: CDR1 SGHNT and CDR2 YYREEE (reference sequence). There are 13 residues in the CDR3. Trimming cost V 2 bases and J 4 bases, with 8 bases left between them. The CDR3 bases are TGTGCCAGCAGCTTAGACAGCCCAGATACGCAGTATTTT. Translation: CASSLDSPDTQYF.

There are many counts of this clone. V gene TRBV15 combines with J gene TRBJ1-4; 9 bases agree with TRBD1. Trimming took 0 bases from V and 7 from J; bases not matched to a gene: 6. Germline CDR1 is LNHNV and CDR2 is YYDKDF (reference sequence). The CDR3 is 16 amino acids. The CDR3, as DNA: TGTGCCACCAGCAGAGATCCCGGGACAGGGAGTGAAAAACTGTTTTTT. It yields the protein CATSRDPGTGSEKLFF.

This clone was detected a few times. V usage is TRBV19 and J usage is TRBJ1-1; 8 bases map to TRBD1. The J segment lost 5 bases and the V segment lost 10 bases, leaving 9 bases of the junction unmatched. Looked up from germline, CDR1 is LNHDA and CDR2 is SQIVND (reference sequence). The CDR3 has 13 amino acids. CDR3 bases: TGTGCCACTGGACAGGGTGAGAGGACTGAAGCTTTCTTT. This translates into CATGQGERTEAFF.

The V and J genes are TRBV7-2 and TRBJ2-5, with 10 bases lining up with TRBD2. The CDR3 consists of 16 residues. Germline CDR1 reads SGHTA; CDR2 reads FQGNSA. Trimming took 1 base from V and 2 from J; bases not matched to a gene: 4. The CDR3 sequence: CASSLVKAGGQETQYF. CDR3 DNA: TGTGCCAGCAGCTTAGTGAAAGCGGGGGGGCAAGAGACCCAGTACTTC.